These 11 T cell receptor beta chains share one sample of origin, sequenced in a study of EBV T-cell therapy then PD-1 blockade in nasopharyngeal carcinoma. These receptors have no known antigen. Time point noted: 266 days after commencement of treatment, after nivolumab therapy. Treatment given: AdE1-LMPpoly-expanded autologous EBV-specific T-cell therapy followed by anti-PD-1 nivolumab. The repertoire was sequenced with immunoSEQ multiplex PCR; TCRdb's copy has only in-frame clones and lacks some. The sample has around 20,000 clones, approximately 79% seen once. Sequenced material: CD8+ T cells from blood, taken at day 266 from a patient whose treatment included autologous EBV-specific T cells and nivolumab. The origin of the receptors is a man aged 40-49 years with nasopharyngeal carcinoma.

The gene calls are TRBV7-9 and TRBJ1-4; tentatively, D is TRBD1 (5 bases). V was trimmed by 2 bases and J by 7 bases, leaving 14 bases between them. CDR1 is SEHNR and CDR2 is FQNEAQ in the germline V gene (reference sequence). The CDR3 has 15 amino acids. The CDR3 nucleotides are TGTGCCAGCAGCTTAAGGTCCAGGGTGGGTGAAAAACTGTTTTTT. Translated, it gives CASSLRSRVGEKLFF.

This clone was picked up a small number of times. The chain carries TRBV6-2 or TRBV6-3 and TRBJ2-7; 9 positions match TRBD1. The CDR3 runs to 16 residues. V lost 3 bases and J lost 2; bases outside the gene matches: 8. The V gene's germline CDR1 is MNHEY and CDR2 SVGEGT. In DNA, the CDR3 is TGTGCCAGCAGTTATGGGCCGACAGGGGGGACCTACGAGCAGTACTTC. Its translation is CASSYGPTGGTYEQYF.

To note about this clone: Different DNA sequences within this sample yield the same CDR3. This chain links TRBV19 with TRBJ1-1; D is perhaps TRBD1 (5 bases). The CDR3 consists of 13 residues. V was clipped by 3 bases and J by 4 bases, with 9 bases between them. Per germline, CDR1 LNHDA and CDR2 SQIVND (reference sequence). CDR3 sequence (DNA): TGTGCCAGTAGTATTTTCGGGGGCACTGAAGCTTTCTTT. It yields the protein CASSIFGGTEAFF.

Of note for this clone: Other DNA sequences in this specimen translate into the identical CDR3. The V and J genes are TRBV6-4 and TRBJ2-3; 11 bases align to TRBD2. The CDR3 is 16 amino acids. The V and J ends lost 0 bases and 4 bases, in that order; junction bases with no gene match: 3. Germline V gene lookup returns CDR1 MRHNA and CDR2 SNTAGT. CDR3 coding DNA: TGTGCCAGCAGTGACTCAACTAGCGGGGGCGCAGATACGCAGTATTTT. As protein: CASSDSTSGGADTQYF.

The V call is TRBV4-1, the J call TRBJ2-7; the D gene is possibly TRBD2 (5 bases). The CDR3 runs 13 residues. The ends were cut back, 0 bases at V and 5 bases at J, with 8 bases in the middle. Germline V CDR1 and CDR2: MGHRA, YSYEKL. CDR3 sequence reads: CASSQDLEDEQYF. CDR3 nucleotide sequence: TGCGCCAGCAGCCAAGATTTGGAGGACGAGCAGTACTTC.

V gene TRBV15 combines with J gene TRBJ2-3; 7 bases fit TRBD2. This CDR3 is 16 amino acids long. CDR1 is LNHNV, CDR2 YYDKDF, per germline (reference sequence). Trimming at V came to 0 bases and at J to 2 bases, leaving 5 bases not matched to a gene. In nucleotides, the CDR3 is TGTGCCACCAGCAGAGATCGGAGCGGGGCCACAGATACGCAGTATTTT. Its protein product is CATSRDRSGATDTQYF.

This clone has only one observation. This chain connects TRBV27 to TRBJ2-3, with TRBD1 identical over 9 bases. V lost 4 bases, J lost 0 bases, and 8 bases stayed unmatched. This CDR3 spans 17 amino acids. In germline, CDR1 is MNHEY, CDR2 SMNVEV (reference sequence). As DNA, the CDR3 is TGTGCCAGCAGTTCGGTAAAGACAGGGGGTAGCACAGATACGCAGTATTTT. Translation: CASSSVKTGGSTDTQYF.

The CDR3 here is CSVVGRTETQYF. The CDR3 coding sequence is TGCAGCGTTGTGGGCAGAACAGAGACCCAGTACTTC. The chain joins TRBV29-1 to TRBJ2-5; unclear D gene. CDR3 length: 12 residues. Trimming removed 4 bases from V and 4 bases from J, with 10 bases in between. Germline CDR1 SQVTM, CDR2 ANQGSEA.

The genes are TRBV9 and TRBJ1-1, with 7 bases that match TRBD1. Germline-derived CDR1 and CDR2 are SGDLS and YYNGEE. The CDR3 has 15 residues. With V trimmed by 4 bases and J by 1 base, 7 bases remained unmatched. CDR3 coding DNA: TGTGCCAGCAGCCAAACAGGGGACCAGAACACTGAAGCTTTCTTT. This gives the protein CASSQTGDQNTEAFF.

V usage is TRBV5-4 and J usage is TRBJ2-7; D is perhaps TRBD2 (5 bases). Germline V gene sequence: CDR1 SGHNT, CDR2 YYREEE (reference sequence). This CDR3 region has 15 residues. With 4 bases removed from V and 3 bases from J, the gap between germline ends came to 17 bases. The CDR3 spells CASSVNSRRGYEQYF. The CDR3 bases are TGTGCCAGCAGCGTGAATAGTAGACGGGGCTACGAGCAGTACTTC.

The V call is TRBV11-2, the J call TRBJ1-6; D remains unclear. CDR1 SGHAT and CDR2 FQNNGV come from the germline V gene. Trimming cost V 1 base and J 6 bases, with 13 bases left between them. The CDR3 runs to 16 residues. The CDR3 spells CASSLAGRVPNSPLHF. As DNA, the CDR3 is TGTGCCAGCAGCTTAGCCGGTAGGGTCCCTAATTCACCCCTCCACTTT.